Listed below are T cell receptor beta chains from one sample, sequenced in a study of cytomegalovirus exposure and HLA in healthy donors. Using immunoSEQ multiplex PCR, the repertoire was profiled, and TCRdb retains in-frame clones only, with some absent. The table includes approximately 200,000 clones, 70% to 90% detected once. Specimen: PBMCs. The receptors were sampled from a woman between 50 and 59 years old in good health and CMV-seronegative. Both conserved end residues are part of each CDR3. Each record gives: J gene, V gene, D gene, clone size, CDR3 length, CDR3 DNA, CDR3 protein. A D gene is named only where the DNA matches it firmly. Rows give clone size only sometimes, using once, few, many, or a class for an expanded clone.

TRBJ1-5 | TRBV28 | TRBD1 | . | 15 | TGTGCCAGCAGTTTATCTACAGGGGGCTATCAGCCCCAGCATTTT | CASSLSTGGYQPQHF
TRBJ2-7 | TRBV30 | TRBD2 | . | 13 | TGTGCCTGGAGCCGTAGCGGGAACTACGAGCAGTACTTC | CAWSRSGNYEQYF
TRBJ1-4 | TRBV28 | . | . | 15 | TGTGCCAGCAGTCTCTCAGGGGCTGGTAATGAAAAACTGTTTTTT | CASSLSGAGNEKLFF
TRBJ2-2 | TRBV30 | TRBD2 | . | 14 | TGTGCCTGGAGACTAGCGGGAGGAACCGGGGAGCTGTTTTTT | CAWRLAGGTGELFF
TRBJ2-3 | TRBV5-1 | . | . | 14 | TGCGCCAGCAGTAGGCTAGCGAGCACAGATACGCAGTATTTT | CASSRLASTDTQYF
TRBJ2-7 | TRBV5-1 | . | . | 15 | TGCGCCAGCAGCTTGGGGCTAGGGGATACCTACGAGCAGTACTTC | CASSLGLGDTYEQYF
TRBJ2-2 | TRBV11-2 | TRBD1 | . | 13 | TGTGCCAGCAGAAGACAGGGACCCGGGGAGCTGTTTTTT | CASRRQGPGELFF
TRBJ2-7 | TRBV30 | . | . | 12 | TGTGCCTGGAGTCGAGGGCCCTACGAGCAGTACTTC | CAWSRGPYEQYF
TRBJ2-1 | TRBV6-5 | TRBD2 | . | 15 | TGTGCCAGCAGTTATAGCGGGGGGTCCTACAATGAGCAGTTCTTC | CASSYSGGSYNEQFF
TRBJ2-7 | TRBV5-1 | . | . | 13 | TGCGCCAGTCGACAGGGACTCTCCTACGAGCAGTACTTC | CASRQGLSYEQYF
TRBJ2-5 | TRBV6-5 | TRBD1 | . | 15 | TGTGCCAGCAGTTACGGAACAGGGGGCAGAGAGACCCAGTACTTC | CASSYGTGGRETQYF
TRBJ2-7 | TRBV6-6 | TRBD1 | . | 14 | TGTGCCAGCAGGACAGACAGGGGAGCCGGCGAGCAGTACTTC | CASRTDRGAGEQYF
TRBJ2-2 | TRBV4-3 | TRBD2 | few | 16 | TGCGCCAGCAGCCAAGAGAGGTGGGAGGGCCCCGGGGAGCTGTTTTTT | CASSQERWEGPGELFF
TRBJ2-1 | TRBV19 | . | . | 15 | TGTGCCAGTACCCTAGGACAGAGTTCCTACAATGAGCAGTTCTTC | CASTLGQSSYNEQFF
TRBJ2-2 | TRBV18 | . | . | 14 | TGTGCCAGCTCACCACTAGCAGGGGACGGGGAGCTGTTTTTT | CASSPLAGDGELFF
TRBJ1-2 | TRBV2 | . | . | 15 | TGTGCCAGCAGTCCCGGGGAGGGGGAGTACTATGGCTACACCTTC | CASSPGEGEYYGYTF
TRBJ1-2 | TRBV4-1 | TRBD1 | few | 14 | TGCGCCAGCAGCCGTCAGGGGGTAGACTATGGCTACACCTTC | CASSRQGVDYGYTF
TRBJ1-1 | TRBV5-4 | . | . | 15 | TGTGCCAGCAGCTTAGTACGGTCGTTCGGCACTGAAGCTTTCTTT | CASSLVRSFGTEAFF
TRBJ2-2 | TRBV5-1 | TRBD2 | . | 20 | TGCGCCAGCAGCTTGGCCGTTGGGCTAGCGGGAGGCACGAACACCGGGGAGCTGTTTTTT | CASSLAVGLAGGTNTGELFF
TRBJ2-1 | TRBV19 | TRBD1 | . | 17 | TGTGCCAGTAGTAGCCCATTCCAGGGGGCCAGACACAATGAGCAGTTCTTC | CASSSPFQGARHNEQFF
TRBJ1-5 | TRBV4-3 | TRBD1 | . | 17 | TGCGCCAGCAGCCAAGAGGACCAGGGGGCAGCTATTAGGACCCAGCATTTT | CASSQEDQGAAIRTQHF
TRBJ2-5 | TRBV5-4 | TRBD1 | . | 14 | TGTGCCAGCAGCACCGGGACAGCCCAAGAGACCCAGTACTTC | CASSTGTAQETQYF
TRBJ2-7 | TRBV28 | . | . | 14 | TGTGCCAGCAGTTTATGGGGAGGTTCCTACGAGCAGTACTTC | CASSLWGGSYEQYF
TRBJ2-7 | TRBV5-4 | . | . | 12 | TGTGCCAGCAGCTTGGGGGCCAGCGAGCAGTACTTC | CASSLGASEQYF
TRBJ2-1 | TRBV5-5 | TRBD2 | . | 15 | TGTGCCAGCAGCAGACTAGCGGACTCCTACAATGAGCAGTTCTTC | CASSRLADSYNEQFF
TRBJ2-4 | TRBV28 | TRBD1 | . | 12 | TGTGCCAGCAATTCTGCAGGGGGAATTCAGTACTTC | CASNSAGGIQYF
TRBJ1-1 | TRBV27 | . | once | 15 | TGTGCCAGCAGTTTGACCGGACAGCCGAACACTGAAGCTTTCTTT | CASSLTGQPNTEAFF
TRBJ1-1 | TRBV30 | . | . | 13 | TGTGCCTGGAGTGGGGTGGGGCACACTGAAGCTTTCTTT | CAWSGVGHTEAFF
TRBJ2-1 | TRBV13 | TRBD1 | . | 14 | TGTGCCAGCAGCTTAGGGACAGGGTGGGATGAGCAGTTCTTC | CASSLGTGWDEQFF
TRBJ2-7 | TRBV6-6 | TRBD1 | . | 14 | TGTGCCAGCAGTTACGTGACAGGGGGCCACGAGCAGTACTTC | CASSYVTGGHEQYF
TRBJ1-4 | TRBV29-1 | TRBD1 | . | 13 | TGCAGCGTTGAGGACAGGGTAGGGGAAAAACTGTTTTTT | CSVEDRVGEKLFF
TRBJ1-2 | TRBV5-1 | . | . | 14 | TGCGCCAGCAGCTTGGGCCCCGACTGGGAGGGCTACACCTTC | CASSLGPDWEGYTF
TRBJ2-1 | TRBV30 | TRBD1 | . | 13 | TGTGCCTGGGCCCGGACAGGGGGCAATGAGCAGTTCTTC | CAWARTGGNEQFF
TRBJ2-3 | TRBV28 | TRBD1 | . | 13 | TGTGCCAGCAGAGACAGGGATCTAGATACGCAGTATTTT | CASRDRDLDTQYF
TRBJ2-1 | TRBV11-3 | . | . | 14 | TGTGCCAGCAGCTCGGCCGGGGTCCGAAATGAGCAGTTCTTC | CASSSAGVRNEQFF
TRBJ2-3 | TRBV28 | TRBD2 | . | 19 | TGTGCCAGCAGCCCATTCTCTCCGGGTCGGTCGGGAGGTACAGATACGCAGTATTTT | CASSPFSPGRSGGTDTQYF
TRBJ1-2 | TRBV7-2 | . | . | 15 | TGTGCCAGCAGCTCCCTTCGACAGGTTAACTATGGCTACACCTTC | CASSSLRQVNYGYTF
TRBJ2-6 | TRBV7-8 | . | . | 16 | TGTGCCAGCAGCTTGAAACAGGGCACTGGGGCCAACGTCCTGACTTTC | CASSLKQGTGANVLTF
TRBJ2-1 | TRBV7-6 | . | . | 14 | TGTGCCAGCAGCTTTGGAGGTCCCTACAATGAGCAGTTCTTC | CASSFGGPYNEQFF